This T cell receptor beta chain appears in the sequencing data of a study of blood T cell repertoires in COVID-19. Across the whole study: The samples span acute and convalescent COVID-19 from the United States, Italy and Spain. PBMCs, B-cell-depleted T cells, or T cells provided the cDNA or gDNA that made up the material.

Per the authors' pipeline: Researchers report that nucleated cell counts were estimated from reference gene primer amplification. Here immunoSEQ multiplex PCR was the method, and the copy in TCRdb shows in-frame clones only, minus some. The D gene and trimming were derived from the DNA, and the V and J assignments and clone size from that table. This table has about 250,000 clones, around 83% appearing once. From germline, CDR1 is LNHDA and CDR2 SQIVND (reference sequence). With V trimmed by 7 bases and J by 5 bases, 12 bases remained unmatched. The CDR3 sequence is 16 residues long. The sequence was obtained from a man aged 40-49 years with active or convalescent COVID-19. Sequencing input: peripheral blood. The rearrangement joins TRBV19 to TRBJ1-5; 9 nucleotides align to TRBD1. This chain's CDR3 is CASNPSRNRGHQPQHF. The CDR3 bases are TGTGCCAGTAACCCGAGCCGTAACAGGGGGCATCAGCCCCAGCATTTT. The full variable domain, its missing parts supplied by reference TRBV19 and TRBJ1-5, is DGGITQSPKYLFRKEGQNVTLSCEQNLNHDAMYWYRQDPGQGLRLIYYSQIVNDFQKGDIAEGYSVSREKKESFPLTVTSAQKNPTAFYLCASNPSRNRGHQPQHFGDGTRLSIL.